This is a list of T cell receptor beta chains from one sample in a study of T cell responses to AZD1222 COVID-19 vaccine. Data came from immunoSEQ multiplex PCR; TCRdb stores just in-frame clones and leaves some out. The table lists tens of thousands of clones, about 90% of them singletons. Here the sequenced sample was peripheral blood, taken 28 days after the second AZD1222 dose. These receptors originate from an adult who received the AZD1222 COVID-19 vaccine. CDR3s include the opening cysteine and the closing phenylalanine or tryptophan. The D gene is left open where the match is weak.

>TRBJ2-1|-|TRBV10-2
CASTVETIHNEQFF
TGCGCCAGCACCGTTGAGACTATTCACAATGAGCAGTTCTTC
>TRBJ1-4|-|TRBV5-4
CASTPYPGFPNEKLFF
TGTGCCAGCACCCCCTACCCGGGTTTCCCTAATGAAAAACTGTTTTTT
>TRBJ1-6|-|TRBV2
CASSGDDSPLHF
TGTGCCAGCAGCGGGGACGACTCACCCCTCCACTTT
>TRBJ1-4|-|TRBV9
CASGEGIRNEKLFF
TGTGCCAGCGGGGAGGGAATACGGAATGAAAAACTGTTTTTT
>TRBJ2-2|TRBD1|TRBV6-6
CASSKGTAHTGELFF
TGTGCCAGCAGTAAGGGGACAGCTCACACCGGGGAGCTGTTTTTT
>TRBJ1-2|-|TRBV6-5
CASSYYLSGEDGYTF
TGTGCCAGCAGTTACTACCTTTCAGGGGAGGATGGCTACACCTTC
>TRBJ1-5|-|TRBV19
CASSIDLRWGSTGAQHF
TGTGCCAGTAGTATAGACCTTCGTTGGGGCTCCACGGGGGCCCAGCATTTT
>TRBJ2-7|-|TRBV12-3/TRBV12-4
CASRQGRVYEQYF
TGTGCCAGCAGACAAGGACGGGTCTACGAGCAGTACTTC
>TRBJ2-2|TRBD1|TRBV5-8
CASSLNRGQTGELFF
TGTGCCAGCAGCTTGAACAGGGGGCAGACCGGGGAGCTGTTTTTT
>TRBJ2-5|-|TRBV10-2
CASSRGVETQYF
TGCGCCAGCAGTCGAGGGGTGGAGACCCAGTACTTC
>TRBJ2-1|-|TRBV4-3
CASSQDQSAYNEQFF
TGCGCCAGCAGCCAAGATCAGTCCGCCTACAATGAGCAGTTCTTC
>TRBJ1-1|-|TRBV19
CASSIRAPNTEAFF
TGTGCCAGTAGTATAAGGGCCCCGAACACTGAAGCTTTCTTT
>TRBJ2-1|-|TRBV7-2
CASSLDGGSYNEQFF
TGTGCCAGCAGCTTAGATGGGGGATCCTACAATGAGCAGTTCTTC
>TRBJ2-1|TRBD2|TRBV3-1/TRBV3-2
CASSQEITGLAGNEQFF
TGTGCCAGCAGCCAAGAAATTACGGGACTAGCAGGTAATGAGCAGTTCTTC
>TRBJ1-4|-|TRBV6-1
CASSENSWQGEKLFF
TGTGCCAGCAGTGAAAATAGTTGGCAGGGTGAAAAACTGTTTTTT
>TRBJ1-2|-|TRBV3-1/TRBV3-2
CASSQFGLSNYGYTF
TGTGCCAGCAGCCAATTTGGGCTGTCTAACTATGGCTACACCTTC
>TRBJ2-2|-|TRBV7-9
CASSPRTDNTGELFF
TGTGCCAGCAGCCCAAGGACAGACAACACCGGGGAGCTGTTTTTT
>TRBJ2-2|-|TRBV15
CATSRIREFGGELFF
TGTGCCACCAGCAGGATCCGGGAGTTTGGCGGGGAGCTGTTTTTT
>TRBJ1-2|-|TRBV19
CASSMDMYYGYTF
TGTGCCAGTAGTATGGACATGTACTATGGCTACACCTTC